A selection of T cell receptor beta chains follows, all from one sample in a study of blood T cell repertoires in COVID-19. The table came from immunoSEQ multiplex PCR; TCRdb's copy has only in-frame clones and leaves some out. The data show some 310,000 clones, around 91% seen once. Sequenced material: peripheral blood. All receptors come from a middle-aged woman with COVID-19, enrolled during active disease. Both conserved end residues are part of each CDR3. Fields, in order: clone size, V gene, J gene, D gene, CDR3 DNA, CDR3 protein. D genes are given only for firm matches. Clone size is not always given. Where it is, it says once, few, many or a class for expanded clones.

>.|TRBV7-2|TRBJ1-2|.
TGTGCCAGCAGCTTAAGATTGGCCGTTGGGAGGGGCGGTGGCTACACCTTC
CASSLRLAVGRGGGYTF
>.|TRBV9|TRBJ1-2|.
TGTGCCAGCAGCGTCACCGCGTGGCAGACTTCTTATGGCTACACCTTC
CASSVTAWQTSYGYTF
>many|TRBV30|TRBJ1-1|.
TGTGCCTGGAACCCCAGGGGTGAATCAGGAGTGGGCACTGAAGCTTTCTTT
CAWNPRGESGVGTEAFF
>few|TRBV28|TRBJ1-2|.
TGTGCCAGCGGACCGGGACACCCCGCAGCCGGCTACACCTTC
CASGPGHPAAGYTF
>.|TRBV18|TRBJ1-1|.
TGTGCCAGCTCACCGACAGAAATCACTGAAGCTTTCTTT
CASSPTEITEAFF
>once|TRBV24-1|TRBJ2-1|.
TGTGCCACCAGTGAACCTACAACTACTAGGGATGAGCAGTTCTTC
CATSEPTTTRDEQFF
>.|TRBV19|TRBJ1-5|.
TGTGCCAGTAGTATGGGGGCGACCAATCAGCCCCAGCATTTT
CASSMGATNQPQHF
>.|TRBV7-2|TRBJ1-2|TRBD1
TGTGCCAGCAGCTCAAAGACAGGGACTTTCACCTTC
CASSSKTGTFTF
>few|TRBV6-5|TRBJ1-5|.
TGTGCCAGCAGTTCTGCAGGGGACATCAATCAGCCCCAGCATTTT
CASSSAGDINQPQHF
>.|TRBV7-3|TRBJ2-2|TRBD2
TGTGCCAGCAGCTTATGGGGAGGGTTCACCGGGGAGCTGTTTTTT
CASSLWGGFTGELFF
>.|TRBV18|TRBJ2-6|TRBD1
TGTGCCAGCTCACCAAGGTCCTACAGGGGCAAGAGCTCTGGGGCCAACGTCCTGACTTTC
CASSPRSYRGKSSGANVLTF
>.|TRBV27|TRBJ2-7|TRBD1
TGTGCCAGCAGCCTCTCGATCGGGACAGGGACCTACGAGCAGTACTTC
CASSLSIGTGTYEQYF
>.|TRBV28|TRBJ1-2|.
TGTGCCAGCAGCCTACCCGTCTATGGCTACACCTTC
CASSLPVYGYTF
>.|TRBV14|TRBJ1-6|TRBD1
TGTGCCAGCAGCCTTACCGGGACAGGGGTATCACCCCTCCACTTT
CASSLTGTGVSPLHF
>.|TRBV6-5|TRBJ1-2|.
TGTGCCAGCAGTTATCCGGGAACAGTCTATGGCTACACCTTC
CASSYPGTVYGYTF
>.|TRBV2|TRBJ2-3|.
TGTGCCAGCACCCCGATCGGACTTGGCACAGATACGCAGTATTTT
CASTPIGLGTDTQYF
>.|TRBV9|TRBJ1-1|.
TGTGCCAGCAGCCCCCGCCCGGTGAACACTGAAGCTTTCTTT
CASSPRPVNTEAFF
>once|TRBV4-3|TRBJ1-2|.
TGCGCCAGCAGCCAAGATGTGGGCTGGGCAGGCTATGGCTACACCTTC
CASSQDVGWAGYGYTF
>.|TRBV5-6|TRBJ1-3|.
TGTGCCAGCAGCCCACAGGGCAGGAACTCTGGAAACACCATATATTTT
CASSPQGRNSGNTIYF
>.|TRBV27|TRBJ1-5|TRBD1
TGTGCCAGCAGTTTGATTCGAGACAGGGAGAATCAGCCCCAGCATTTT
CASSLIRDRENQPQHF
>.|TRBV2|TRBJ2-2|.
TGTGCCAGCACCCCCCTGGGGGGGGCGCACCCCGGGGAGCTGTTTTTT
CASTPLGGAHPGELFF
>.|TRBV14|TRBJ1-6|.
TGTGCCAGCAGCCAAGATATGGGGGCATCCTCCCATAATTCACCCCTCCACTTT
CASSQDMGASSHNSPLHF
>.|TRBV28|TRBJ2-7|.
TGTGCCAGCAGCCTTGTGGGGACACCCTACGAGCAGTACTTC
CASSLVGTPYEQYF
>.|TRBV6-5|TRBJ2-1|TRBD2
TGTGCCAGCAGAGGGACTAGCGGAAACAATGAGCAGTTCTTC
CASRGTSGNNEQFF
>.|TRBV3-1/TRBV3-2|TRBJ1-5|TRBD1
TGTGCCAGCAGCCAAGGGACAGGGCAAACTAGCAATCAGCCCCAGCATTTT
CASSQGTGQTSNQPQHF
>.|TRBV2|TRBJ1-5|.
TGTGCCAGCAGTGAATTCCAAAATCAGCCCCAGCATTTT
CASSEFQNQPQHF
>few|TRBV28|TRBJ2-7|.
TGTGCCAGCACAAGGGAGAACTACGAGCAGTACTTC
CASTRENYEQYF
>.|TRBV7-2|TRBJ2-1|.
TGTGCCAGCCTGGGTGGGACTTCATACGATGAGCAGTTCTTC
CASLGGTSYDEQFF
>few|TRBV18|TRBJ2-7|.
TGTGCCAGCTCACCACAAGGACGGGGGACCTACGAGCAGTACTTC
CASSPQGRGTYEQYF
>once|TRBV5-1|TRBJ1-2|.
TGCGCCAGCAGCCTCGGTCTGGTGGACTATGGCTACACCTTC
CASSLGLVDYGYTF
>.|TRBV18|TRBJ2-2|.
TGTGCCAGCTCACCACCTCCGCGGGGACGGTTTTCCGGGGAGCTGTTTTTT
CASSPPPRGRFSGELFF
>.|TRBV7-9|TRBJ2-1|TRBD1
TGTGCCAGCAGCTTTTCAGACAGGGGGTTTAATGAGCAGTTCTTC
CASSFSDRGFNEQFF
>.|TRBV18|TRBJ1-5|TRBD1
TGTGCCAGCTCCTCGACAGGGGAGAATCAGCCCCAGCATTTT
CASSSTGENQPQHF
>few|TRBV5-1|TRBJ2-2|TRBD1
TGCGCCAGCAGCCTGCAAGGACAGGATAACACCGGGGAGCTGTTTTTT
CASSLQGQDNTGELFF
>.|TRBV30|TRBJ2-5|.
TGTGCCTCATCATACGGGGGAGAGACCCAGTACTTC
CASSYGGETQYF
>.|TRBV5-1|TRBJ1-5|.
TGCGCCAGCAGCCGTCTACCTAATCAGCCCCAGCATTTT
CASSRLPNQPQHF
>.|TRBV6-5|TRBJ1-3|.
TGTGCCAGCAGCCGTAGAAACACCATATATTTT
CASSRRNTIYF
>.|TRBV28|TRBJ2-7|.
TGTGCCAGCAGTTCCTCGGACAGTTCCTACGAGCAGTACTTC
CASSSSDSSYEQYF
>.|TRBV7-9|TRBJ2-1|.
TGTGCCAGCAGCTTCGGACTTTTACGGTCCTACAATGAGCAGTTCTTC
CASSFGLLRSYNEQFF
>.|TRBV19|TRBJ2-5|TRBD2
TGTGCCAGTAGTACCAGCGGGGGACAAGAGACCCAGTACTTC
CASSTSGGQETQYF
>.|TRBV4-3|TRBJ2-3|TRBD1
TGCGCCAGCAGCGGCCGGGACAGGGGAGATACGCAGTATTTT
CASSGRDRGDTQYF
>.|TRBV5-8|TRBJ1-1|.
TGTGCCAGCAGCTTGACTATTAGGGGATTGGGTACTGAAGCTTTCTTT
CASSLTIRGLGTEAFF